This T cell receptor (beta chain) came from a study of type 1 and type 2 diabetes patients. At the level of the study: The cohort mixed type 1 diabetes, type 2 diabetes and nondiabetic donors.

As to this clonotype: Its antigen is unidentified.

V dropped 1 base and J dropped 3 bases, with 9 bases sitting between them. The CDR3 covers 13 residues. Germline CDR1 and CDR2: GTSNPN and SVGIG (reference sequence). The PCR template was genomic DNA. The TCR beta CDR3 region was amplified using 30 forward and 13 reverse primers. TCRdb ran MiXCR on the multiplex PCR reads and lists one entry per CDR3 protein. The table has 280,000 or so distinct CDR3 sequences, approximately 45% seen once. Findings and caveats of the study: In type 2 diabetes, highly-expanded CD4+ clones took a median roughly 4% of reads. Age and gender were not matched between study groups, possibly biasing interpretation. In CD4+ and CD8+ T cells, type 2 diabetes diversity exceeded type 1.

The V gene is TRBV30, the J gene TRBJ1-1; D possibly corresponds to TRBD1 (6 bases). Specimen: peripheral blood mononuclear cells (PBMCs). The receptor was derived from a man between 18 and 29 years old with type 2 diabetes. The CDR3 here is CAWSGQVYTEAFF. The CDR3 nucleotides are TGTGCCTGGAGTGGACAGGTTTACACTGAAGCTTTCTTT. The full variable domain, completed using reference TRBV30 and TRBJ1-1, is SQTIHQWPATLVQPVGSPLSLECTVEGTSNPNLYWYRQAAGRGLQLLFYSVGIGQISSEVPQNLSASRPQDRQFILSSKKLLLSDSGFYLCAWSGQVYTEAFFGQGTRLTVV.